This T cell receptor (beta chain) is from a study of graft-versus-host responses after intestinal transplantation. The CDR3 totals 15 residues. CDR1 and CDR2 from the germline V gene are MRHNA and SNTAGT. J was trimmed by 1 base and V by 6 bases; bases with no gene match: 5. Only in-frame clones appear in the TCRdb table, and some are missing; sequencing was by immunoSEQ multiplex PCR. The sample consists of 15,000 to 20,000 clones, roughly 80% of them appearing once. This TCR derives from a human patient who received an intestinal transplant, so some T cells may come from the graft donor. The material sequenced was PBMCs, taken 14 days after transplant. V usage is TRBV6-4 and J usage is TRBJ2-3; 9 bases are shared with TRBD2. CDR3: CASSETSGGTDTQYF. In nucleotides, the CDR3 is TGTGCCAGCAGCGAGACTAGCGGCGGCACAGATACGCAGTATTTT.